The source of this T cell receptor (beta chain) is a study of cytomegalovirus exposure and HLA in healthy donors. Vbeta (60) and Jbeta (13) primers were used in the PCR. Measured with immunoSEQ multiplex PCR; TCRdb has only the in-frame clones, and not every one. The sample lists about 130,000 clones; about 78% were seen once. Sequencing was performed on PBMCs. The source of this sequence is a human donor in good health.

The CDR3 is CASSQGPSGSYEQYF. The CDR3 coding sequence is TGCGCCAGCAGCCAAGGGCCTAGCGGCTCCTACGAGCAGTACTTC. The chain links TRBV4-3 to TRBJ2-5; the match to TRBD2 covers 7 bases. The assigned J gene may be wrong: the sequence end matches TRBJ2-7 better. Germline V gene sequence: CDR1 LGHNA, CDR2 YSLEER. The CDR3 covers 15 residues.